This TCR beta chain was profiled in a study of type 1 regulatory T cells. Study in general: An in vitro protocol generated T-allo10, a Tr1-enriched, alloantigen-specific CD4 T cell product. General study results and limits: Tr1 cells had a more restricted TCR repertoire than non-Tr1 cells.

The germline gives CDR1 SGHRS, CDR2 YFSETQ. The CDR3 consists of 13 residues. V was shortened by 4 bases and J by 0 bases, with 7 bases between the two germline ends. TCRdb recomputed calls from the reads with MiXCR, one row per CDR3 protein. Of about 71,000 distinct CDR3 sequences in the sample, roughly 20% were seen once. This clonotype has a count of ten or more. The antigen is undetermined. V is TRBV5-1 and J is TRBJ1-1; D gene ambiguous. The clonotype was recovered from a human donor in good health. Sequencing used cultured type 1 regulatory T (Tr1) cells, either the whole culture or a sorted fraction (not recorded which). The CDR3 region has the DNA TGCGCCAGCAGCGCCTTATTGAACACTGAAGCTTTCTTT. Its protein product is CASSALLNTEAFF.